These 30 T cell receptor beta chains share one sample of origin, sequenced in a study of cytomegalovirus exposure and HLA in healthy donors. In the PCR, 60 Vbeta and 13 Jbeta primers were used. TCRdb keeps only in-frame clones here, not all; method: immunoSEQ multiplex PCR. The table shows nearly 300,000 clones, with about nine tenths occurring only once. Sequencing was performed on PBMCs. All receptors derive from a man in his forties or fifties in good health and CMV-seropositive.

This sequence joins TRBV7-2 and TRBJ1-5, with TRBD1 identical over 8 bases. Germline V gives CDR1 SGHTA, CDR2 FQGNSA. This CDR3 is built from 15 residues. Trimming removed 2 bases from V and 3 bases from J; junction bases left unmatched: 3. CDR3 residues: CASSLIRGPNQPQHF. Here the CDR3 DNA reads TGTGCCAGCAGCTTAATCAGGGGGCCCAATCAGCCCCAGCATTTT.

V and J are TRBV6-1 and TRBJ1-1, with 7 bases aligning to TRBD1. CDR3 length: 15 residues. The germline CDR1 and CDR2 sequences are MNHNS and SASEGT. The ends lost 3 bases at V and 0 bases at J; junction bases unmatched: 4. CDR3 sequence (DNA): TGTGCCAGCAGTGAGTTGACAGGGATGAACACTGAAGCTTTCTTT. Its protein is CASSELTGMNTEAFF.

The chain combines TRBV5-4 with TRBJ1-1; tentative D call: TRBD1 (5 bases). Germline V gene lookup returns CDR1 SGHNT and CDR2 YYREEE (reference sequence). This CDR3 has 18 residues. V was cut by 4 bases and J by 3 bases, with 25 bases left in between. The CDR3 is CASSPEEAGRRGDTEAFF. The DNA for the CDR3 is TGTGCCAGCAGCCCGGAGGAGGCGGGGCGAAGAGGGGACACTGAAGCTTTCTTT.

The rearrangement links TRBV29-1 to TRBJ1-1, with D possibly matching TRBD1 (6 bases). This CDR3 comprises 12 residues. The V end was cut by 2 bases, the J end by 4 bases, with 8 bases between. Germline V gene data show CDR1 as SQVTM and CDR2 as ANQGSEA. The CDR3 region is CSVELGATEAFF. DNA for the CDR3: TGCAGCGTTGAATTGGGGGCCACTGAAGCTTTCTTT.

This chain joins TRBV19 and TRBJ1-1; a possible D gene is TRBD1 (5 bases). V was clipped by 10 bases and J by 6 bases, with 21 bases between them. The CDR3 is made up of 14 amino acids. Germline CDR1 LNHDA, CDR2 SQIVND (reference sequence). In nucleotides, the CDR3 is TGTGCCACTAGAATCATATCGACAGCCCCTGAAGCTTTCTTT. Translated, it gives CATRIISTAPEAFF. Full variable domain (rest looked up from reference TRBV19 and TRBJ1-1): DGGITQSPKYLFRKEGQNVTLSCEQNLNHDAMYWYRQDPGQGLRLIYYSQIVNDFQKGDIAEGYSVSREKKESFPLTVTSAQKNPTAFYLCATRIISTAPEAFFGQGTRLTVV.

The V and J genes are TRBV19 and TRBJ2-7; 12 bases map to TRBD2. V trimming: 5 bases; J trimming: 4 bases; junction bases outside the gene matches: 3. Germline V gene data show CDR1 as LNHDA and CDR2 as SQIVND (reference sequence). CDR3 size: 14 residues. CDR3 sequence (DNA): TGTGCCAGTAGTGAGACTAGCGGGAGTTACGAGCAGTACTTC. The encoded protein is CASSETSGSYEQYF. The complete variable domain, with remaining parts taken from reference TRBV19 and TRBJ2-7, reads DGGITQSPKYLFRKEGQNVTLSCEQNLNHDAMYWYRQDPGQGLRLIYYSQIVNDFQKGDIAEGYSVSREKKESFPLTVTSAQKNPTAFYLCASSETSGSYEQYFGPGTRLTVT.

V gene TRBV27 combines with J gene TRBJ2-5, with 7 bases fitting TRBD1. V was clipped by 3 bases and J by 4 bases; unmatched bases: 2. Germline CDR1 is MNHEY and CDR2 is SMNVEV (reference sequence). This CDR3 has 13 residues. The CDR3 nucleotides are TGTGCCAGCAGTTTGACAGGGCTAGAGACCCAGTACTTC. As protein: CASSLTGLETQYF.

V usage is TRBV11-2 and J usage is TRBJ2-7, with D possibly being TRBD2 (5 bases). This CDR3 region has 13 residues. Looked up from germline, CDR1 is SGHAT and CDR2 is FQNNGV. V was cut by 5 bases and J by 5 bases, with 13 bases left in between. CDR3 sequence reads: CASSLSGSHEQYF. The CDR3 coding sequence is TGTGCCAGCAGCCTCAGCGGCAGCCACGAGCAGTACTTC. Based on the CDR3 plus reference TRBV11-2 and TRBJ2-7, the full variable domain is EAGVAQSPRYKIIEKRQSVAFWCNPISGHATLYWYQQILGQGPKLLIQFQNNGVVDDSQLPKDRFSAERLKGVDSTLKIQPAKLEDSAVYLCASSLSGSHEQYFGPGTRLTVT.

DNA of the CDR3: TGTGCCAGCAGCCAGGGAGGGACAGGGAGGAGCAATCAGCCCCAGCATTTT. It is translated as CASSQGGTGRSNQPQHF. The rearrangement links TRBV16 to TRBJ1-5, with TRBD1 identical over 9 bases. This CDR3 spans 17 amino acids. CDR1 and CDR2 (germline): KGHSY, FQNENV. Trimming at V came to 3 bases and at J to 1 base, leaving 7 bases not matched to a gene.

In nucleotides, the CDR3 is TGCGCCAGCAGCCACCAGGGGGGATCGCGCACAGATACGCAGTATTTT. This codes for CASSHQGGSRTDTQYF. The chain uses TRBV4-3 and TRBJ2-3; a weak D match, TRBD1 (7 bases). The V gene lost 3 bases and the J gene lost 1 base, with 14 bases spanning the gap. CDR1 is LGHNA, CDR2 YSLEER, per germline. The CDR3 length is 16 residues.

The chain is built from TRBV6-4 and TRBJ2-1; possibly TRBD2 for D (6 bases). The CDR3 runs to 17 residues. Per the germline V gene, CDR1 is MRHNA and CDR2 is SNTAGT. Deletions cut 6 bases from V and 0 bases from J, with 18 bases between. Here the CDR3 reads CASRERLVLHSYNEQFF. The CDR3 coding sequence is TGTGCCAGCAGGGAGAGACTAGTTCTTCACTCCTACAATGAGCAGTTCTTC.

The chain joins TRBV27 to TRBJ2-3, with 11 bases aligning to TRBD2. V gave up 5 bases and J gave up 0 bases; unmatched junction bases: 7. CDR1 MNHEY and CDR2 SMNVEV come from the germline V gene (reference sequence). This CDR3 spans 17 amino acids. CDR3 sequence: CASSGGLAVASTDTQYF. In DNA, the CDR3 is TGTGCCAGCAGTGGGGGACTAGCGGTAGCTAGCACAGATACGCAGTATTTT.

The chain combines TRBV2 with TRBJ2-1; 9 nucleotides line up with TRBD2. The CDR3 runs to 15 residues. The germline V gene encodes CDR1 SNHLY and CDR2 FYNNEI. Trimming cost V 4 bases and J 9 bases; bases outside gene matches: 10. The CDR3 spells CASSARGTSNGEQFF. The CDR3, as DNA: TGTGCCAGCAGTGCCCGCGGGACTAGCAATGGTGAGCAGTTCTTC.

CDR3 nucleotide sequence: TGTGCCAGCAGCGTAAGCGGGAGAACAGATACGCAGTATTTT. This sequence encodes CASSVSGRTDTQYF. The chain employs TRBV9 and TRBJ2-3; TRBD2 matches at 8 bases. The CDR3 is 14 amino acids. Germline CDR1 SGDLS, CDR2 YYNGEE. The V gene end was trimmed by 1 base and the J gene end by 3 bases; junction bases not matched to a gene: 1. Full variable domain (rest looked up from reference TRBV9 and TRBJ2-3): DSGVTQTPKHLITATGQRVTLRCSPRSGDLSVYWYQQSLDQGLQFLIQYYNGEERAKGNILERFSAQQFPDLHSELNLSSLELGDSALYFCASSVSGRTDTQYFGPGTRLTVL.

V gene TRBV4-1 combines with J gene TRBJ2-5; D perhaps matches TRBD1 (5 bases). CDR3 length equals 15 residues. The V end was cut by 1 base, the J end by 1 base, with 10 bases between. Germline values: CDR1 MGHRA, CDR2 YSYEKL. The CDR3 spells CASSQALGPQETQYF. DNA of the CDR3: TGCGCCAGCAGCCAAGCCCTGGGGCCCCAAGAGACCCAGTACTTC.

CDR3 nucleotides: TGTGCCAGCAGTGAAATTTGGCAGGGCCCCGAGACCCAGTACTTC. It encodes CASSEIWQGPETQYF. The chain uses TRBV6-1 and TRBJ2-5; D perhaps matches TRBD1 (5 bases). The ends were cut back, 2 bases at V and 5 bases at J, with 15 bases in the middle. The germline V gene has CDR1 MNHNS and CDR2 SASEGT. The CDR3 sequence is 15 residues long.

Comments on this clone: A much larger clone lies one base from this, so it may be a read error. The chain links TRBV28 to TRBJ1-5; 11 bases line up with TRBD1. The V gene's germline CDR1 is MDHEN and CDR2 SYDVKM. The CDR3 extends over 13 amino acids. After removal of 8 bases from V and 5 bases from J, the junction contained 2 bases not matched to a gene. DNA of the CDR3: TGTGCCAGCGGACAGGGGGCTTATCAGCCCCAGCATTTT. It encodes CASGQGAYQPQHF.

This clone was seen a single time. The gene calls are TRBV2 and TRBJ2-3; possible D gene TRBD1, 5 bases. The CDR3 spans 12 residues. V lost 4 bases and J 8 bases, leaving 10 bases between the germline ends. Germline CDR1 SNHLY, CDR2 FYNNEI. CDR3 sequence: CASSVDRLTQYF. CDR3 nucleotide sequence: TGTGCCAGCAGTGTAGACAGACTTACGCAGTATTTT.

The V call is TRBV6-5, the J call TRBJ1-1; 7 bases fit TRBD1. Germline CDR1 MNHEY, CDR2 SVGAGI. Trimming took 8 bases from V and 4 from J; bases not matched to a gene: 7. This CDR3 is built from 13 residues. CDR3 DNA: TGTGCCAGCCGCCGAGGGGGCTCCACTGAAGCTTTCTTT. Protein product: CASRRGGSTEAFF.

The V gene is TRBV6-5, the J gene TRBJ1-3; tentatively, D is TRBD1 (5 bases). Germline V gives CDR1 MNHEY, CDR2 SVGAGI. CDR3 size: 16 residues. V lost 0 bases, J lost 3 bases, and 12 bases lay in between. CDR3 nucleotide sequence: TGTGCCAGCAGTTACTCTCCCAGGGCCATTGGAAACACCATATATTTT. Translation gives CASSYSPRAIGNTIYF.

This clone showed up just a few times. The chain uses TRBV6-5 and TRBJ2-7; a possible D gene is TRBD1 (6 bases). The CDR3 runs to 12 residues. V shed 4 bases and J shed 7 bases, with 11 bases lying between them. In germline, CDR1 is MNHEY, CDR2 SVGAGI. The chain's CDR3 is CASSLKQGEQYF. DNA for the CDR3: TGTGCCAGCAGTTTAAAACAGGGTGAGCAGTACTTC.

The CDR3 region has the DNA TGTGCCAGCTCACCGGCCTTTGGGACTAGCGCACCCTACAATGAGCAGTTCTTC. Translation gives CASSPAFGTSAPYNEQFF. The chain uses TRBV18 and TRBJ2-1, with 10 bases aligning to TRBD2. After removal of 3 bases from V and 2 bases from J, the junction contained 10 bases not matched to a gene. The V gene's germline CDR1 is KGHSH and CDR2 LQKENI. The CDR3 spans 18 residues.

This clone was picked up a small number of times. V is TRBV5-8 and J is TRBJ2-7; TRBD1 matches at 7 bases. The CDR3 sequence is 13 residues long. Trimming took 4 bases from V and 1 from J; bases not matched to a gene: 2. Germline CDR1 reads SGHTS; CDR2 reads YDEGEE. DNA for the CDR3: TGTGCCAGCAGCAGGACAGGTTCCTACGAGCAGTACTTC. It specifies CASSRTGSYEQYF.

The rearrangement links TRBV18 to TRBJ1-2; weak D call: TRBD1 (5 bases). Germline loops: CDR1 KGHSH, CDR2 LQKENI. The CDR3 extends over 18 amino acids. Trimming shortened V by 2 bases and J by 4 bases, and 23 bases separated the two germline ends. CDR3 sequence: CASSPTQGNTLARYGYTF. The CDR3 coding sequence is TGTGCCAGCTCACCAACGCAGGGTAACACCCTCGCCCGCTATGGCTACACCTTC.

The chain couples TRBV9 to TRBJ2-3, with 10 positions matching TRBD2. This CDR3 contains 17 residues. Trimming at V came to 0 bases and at J to 6 bases, leaving 10 bases not matched to a gene. CDR1 and CDR2 from the germline V gene are SGDLS and YYNGEE. The CDR3 DNA reads as TGTGCCAGCAGCGTAGGCGGACTAGCGGACTTCATTGATACGCAGTATTTT. Its protein product is CASSVGGLADFIDTQYF. The complete variable domain, with remaining parts taken from reference TRBV9 and TRBJ2-3, reads DSGVTQTPKHLITATGQRVTLRCSPRSGDLSVYWYQQSLDQGLQFLIQYYNGEERAKGNILERFSAQQFPDLHSELNLSSLELGDSALYFCASSVGGLADFIDTQYFGPGTRLTVL.

The chain has TRBV19 and TRBJ2-2, with TRBD2 matching over 7 bases. The V and J ends lost 4 bases and 0 bases, in that order; junction bases with no gene match: 5. The CDR3 is 16 residues long. The germline CDR1 and CDR2 sequences are LNHDA and SQIVND (reference sequence). CDR3 residues: CASSTLRGANTGELFF. In DNA form, the CDR3 reads TGTGCCAGTAGTACCCTCCGGGGGGCGAACACCGGGGAGCTGTTTTTT.

The chain couples TRBV10-2 to TRBJ2-7; 12 nucleotides align to TRBD2. Germline CDR1 WSHSY, CDR2 SAAADI. The CDR3 consists of 16 residues. Unmatched junction bases numbered 7, after V lost 4 bases and J lost 3 bases. This chain's CDR3 is CASSVGVGLAGYEQYF. CDR3 nucleotides: TGCGCCAGCAGTGTGGGGGTGGGACTAGCGGGCTACGAGCAGTACTTC.

This rearrangement joins TRBV5-4 to TRBJ2-7, with D possibly TRBD2 on 5 matching bases. Germline CDR1 SGHNT, CDR2 YYREEE (reference sequence). Deletions cut 2 bases from V and 5 bases from J, with 14 bases between. CDR3 length equals 14 residues. The CDR3 reads CASSFLGSLDEQYF. CDR3 coding DNA: TGTGCCAGCAGCTTTTTGGGGAGTTTGGACGAGCAGTACTTC.

The chain combines TRBV28 with TRBJ1-1; tentative D call: TRBD1 (5 bases). Looked up from germline, CDR1 is MDHEN and CDR2 is SYDVKM. This CDR3 region has 12 residues. V lost 5 bases to trimming and J lost 8 bases, with 12 bases between them. The CDR3 DNA sequence: TGTGCCAGCAGTCCGGGGGGGGGAGAAGCTTTCTTT. This sequence encodes CASSPGGGEAFF.

This chain links TRBV5-6 with TRBJ2-7, with D uncertain. Germline-derived CDR1 and CDR2 are SGHDT and YYEEEE. The CDR3 extends over 14 amino acids. Trimming pared 3 bases from V and 3 bases from J, leaving 13 bases between. The CDR3 sequence: CASSSSRIYYEQYF. The CDR3 DNA sequence: TGTGCCAGCAGCTCGAGCAGGATCTACTACGAGCAGTACTTC.